This T cell receptor (beta chain) originates from a study of CD8 T cells in ankylosing spondylitis. Study-wide results and caveats: In reactive arthritis synovial fluid and blood, some motif variants had been reported before. Blood of patients with ankylosing spondylitis appeared to be characterized by a TCR beta motif of eight highly homologous variants. Within peripheral blood, clones linked to disease were CD8+ and relatively rare. Researchers reportedly found disease-linked clones significantly enriched in matched ankylosing spondylitis synovial fluid.

A single record per CDR3 protein comes from TCRdb applying MiXCR to the 5' RACE reads. This sample has about 210,000 distinct CDR3 sequences, with around 8% found just once. This clonotype was seen ten or more times. What it binds is not known. The sequenced sample was blood, either unsorted or a sorted T cell fraction (not recorded which). The origin of this receptor is a female donor with ankylosing spondylitis or in good health (not recorded which).

The CDR3 DNA reads as TGTGCCAGCATCAATACGACGGGGGGACAGGACTACTACGAGCAGTACTTC. Protein sequence: CASINTTGGQDYYEQYF. The V and J genes are TRBV6-2 or TRBV6-3 and TRBJ2-7; the D gene is possibly TRBD1 (8 bases). Trimming took off 7 bases at V and 3 bases at J, with 25 bases between the two ends. This CDR3 comprises 17 residues. Germline V gene sequence: CDR1 MNHEY, CDR2 SVGEGT.